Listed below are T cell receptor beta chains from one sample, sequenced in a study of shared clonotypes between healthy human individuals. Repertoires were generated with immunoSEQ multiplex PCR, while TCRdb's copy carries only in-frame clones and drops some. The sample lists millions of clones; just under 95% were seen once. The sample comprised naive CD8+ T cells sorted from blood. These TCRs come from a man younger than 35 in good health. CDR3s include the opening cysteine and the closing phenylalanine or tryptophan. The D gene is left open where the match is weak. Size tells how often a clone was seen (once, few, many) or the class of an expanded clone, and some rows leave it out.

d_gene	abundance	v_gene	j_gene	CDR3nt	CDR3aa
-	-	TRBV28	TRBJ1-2	TGTGCCAGCAGTTTAGCAATAGGGGGATGGTTTAGTGGCTACACCTTC	CASSLAIGGWFSGYTF
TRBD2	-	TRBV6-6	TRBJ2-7	TGTGCCAGCAGCGGACTAGCCTCCTACGAGCAGTACTTC	CASSGLASYEQYF
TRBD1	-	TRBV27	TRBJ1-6	TGTGCCAGCAGGACAGGGATCTATAATTCACCCCTCCACTTT	CASRTGIYNSPLHF
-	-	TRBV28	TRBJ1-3	TGTGCCAGCAGTTTGTGGGCAGCGTCATCGGGAAACACCATATATTTT	CASSLWAASSGNTIYF
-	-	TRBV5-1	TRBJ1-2	TGCGCCAGCAGCCTCCCCGGGTTTGAGGAAAGCGGCTACACCTTC	CASSLPGFEESGYTF
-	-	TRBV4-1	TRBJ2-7	TGCGCCAGCAGACTAGGTCCGGCCTACGAGCAGTACTTC	CASRLGPAYEQYF
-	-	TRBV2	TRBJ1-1	TGTGCCAGCCAAGTGACAGGAAACACTGAAGCTTTCTTT	CASQVTGNTEAFF
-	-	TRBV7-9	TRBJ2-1	TGTGCCAGCAGCTTAGTAGGTCTAGGAAAGGGGAATGAGCAGTTCTTC	CASSLVGLGKGNEQFF
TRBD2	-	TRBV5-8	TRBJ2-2	TGTGCCAGCAGCTTTAGCGGGGGGACTAACACCGGGGAGCTGTTTTTT	CASSFSGGTNTGELFF
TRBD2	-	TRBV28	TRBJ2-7	TGTGCCAGCAGGACTCGGGGGGGGCAGGGCTACGAGCAGTACTTC	CASRTRGGQGYEQYF
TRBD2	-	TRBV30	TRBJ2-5	TGTGCCCTAGAGACTAGCGGGGGGCAAGAGACCCAGTACTTC	CALETSGGQETQYF
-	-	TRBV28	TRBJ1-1	TGTGCCAGCAGTTCGATGTGGGTCGGAAACACTGAAGCTTTCTTT	CASSSMWVGNTEAFF
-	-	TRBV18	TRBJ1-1	TGTGCCAGCTCACCGTCAGAGAACACTGAAGCTTTCTTT	CASSPSENTEAFF
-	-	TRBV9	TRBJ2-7	TGTGCCAGCAGCCGCGGACAGAGCTACGAGCAGTACTTC	CASSRGQSYEQYF
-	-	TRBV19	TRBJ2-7	TGTGCCAGTAGTATAGGACACGGTGCCTACGAGCAGTACTTC	CASSIGHGAYEQYF
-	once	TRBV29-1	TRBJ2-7	TGCAGCGTTGAGGTAGGGGAAAGCTACGAGCAGTACTTC	CSVEVGESYEQYF
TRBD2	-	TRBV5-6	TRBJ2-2	TGTGCCAGCAGCTTGGCCCTAGCGGAGTACACCGGGGAGCTGTTTTTT	CASSLALAEYTGELFF
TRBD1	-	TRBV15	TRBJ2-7	TGTGCCACCAGCAGAGAAAGGGACAGGGCGTACGAGCAGTACTTC	CATSRERDRAYEQYF
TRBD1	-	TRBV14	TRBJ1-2	TGTGCCAGCAGTCGAGGACAGGGGAACTATGGCTACACCTTC	CASSRGQGNYGYTF
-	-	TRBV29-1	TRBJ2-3	TGCAGCGTTGATGGGGACCGATCCACAGATACGCAGTATTTT	CSVDGDRSTDTQYF
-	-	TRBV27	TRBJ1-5	TGTGCCAGCAGTTTAGGGTCAAATCAGCCCCAGCATTTT	CASSLGSNQPQHF
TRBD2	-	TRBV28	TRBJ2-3	TGTGCCAGCAGTTTATTATTAGCGGGGAATGCAGATACGCAGTATTTT	CASSLLLAGNADTQYF
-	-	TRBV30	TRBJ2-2	TGTGCCTGGAGTGTTGAGGAAGCCACCGGGGAGCTGTTTTTT	CAWSVEEATGELFF
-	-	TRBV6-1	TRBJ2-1	TGTGCCAGCACATTTTACAATGAGCAGTTCTTC	CASTFYNEQFF
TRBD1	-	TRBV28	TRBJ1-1	TGTGCCAGCACCTATGACAGGGCTATGAACACTGAAGCTTTCTTT	CASTYDRAMNTEAFF
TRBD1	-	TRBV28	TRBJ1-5	TGTGCCAGCAGTTTGACAGGGGCAGGGCCCCAGCATTTT	CASSLTGAGPQHF
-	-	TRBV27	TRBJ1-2	TGTGCCAGCAGTTATCGAACAGGCTATGGCTACACCTTC	CASSYRTGYGYTF
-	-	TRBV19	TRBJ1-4	TGTGCCAGTAGTAGGACAGCGTGGGAAAAACTGTTTTTT	CASSRTAWEKLFF
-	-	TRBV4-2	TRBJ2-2	TGTGCCAGCAGCCAAGTCGAGGGATCCGGGGAGCTGTTTTTT	CASSQVEGSGELFF
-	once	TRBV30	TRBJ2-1	TGTGCCTGGAGTAGTATGGGGGATGAGCAGTTCTTC	CAWSSMGDEQFF
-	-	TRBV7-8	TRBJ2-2	TGTGCCAGCAGCTTTACCGGCACCGGGGAGCTGTTTTTT	CASSFTGTGELFF
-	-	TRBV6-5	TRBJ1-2	TGTGCCAGCAGAAGCCGGGACCAACTTAACTATGGCTACACCTTC	CASRSRDQLNYGYTF
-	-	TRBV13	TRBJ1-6	TGTGCCAGCAGGCCTGGGGGGTCCTATAATTCACCCCTCCACTTT	CASRPGGSYNSPLHF
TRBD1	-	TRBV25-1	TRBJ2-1	TGTGCCAGCAGTGAGATCAGACAGGGGAGCTCCTACAATGAGCAGTTCTTC	CASSEIRQGSSYNEQFF
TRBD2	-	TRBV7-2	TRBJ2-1	TGTGCCAGCAGCCCCAGCGGGAGCTCCTACAATGAGCAGTTCTTC	CASSPSGSSYNEQFF
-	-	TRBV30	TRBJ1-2	TGTGCCTGGGGGCAAAACCTTGGCTACACCTTC	CAWGQNLGYTF
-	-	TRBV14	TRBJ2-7	TGTGCCAGCAGCCAGGGTCGTCACGAGCAGTACTTC	CASSQGRHEQYF
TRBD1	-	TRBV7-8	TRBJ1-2	TGTGCCAGCAGCTTAGATCCCCAGGGGGCGGACTATGGCTACACCTTC	CASSLDPQGADYGYTF
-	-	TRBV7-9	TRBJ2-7	TGTGCCAGCAGCTTAGTTATCCCGAGCTCCTACGAGCAGTACTTC	CASSLVIPSSYEQYF
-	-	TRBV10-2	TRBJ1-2	TGCGCCAGCAGTGCCGGGGGAGCCTATGGCTACACCTTC	CASSAGGAYGYTF
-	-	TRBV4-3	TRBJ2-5	TGCGCCAGCAGCCAAGGGGAAGGGGGGGACAGAAGGAGATCAGAGACCCAGTACTTC	CASSQGEGGDRRRSETQYF
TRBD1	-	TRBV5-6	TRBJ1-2	TGTGCCAGCAGCTTAGGACAGGGGGCGTACGGCTACACCTTC	CASSLGQGAYGYTF
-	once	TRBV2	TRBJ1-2	TGTGCCAGCAGTGAATGGGAGGGACGCGATGGCTACACCTTC	CASSEWEGRDGYTF
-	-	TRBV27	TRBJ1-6	TGTGCCAGCAGTTTATTTACGGGGAGTAATTCACCCCTCCACTTT	CASSLFTGSNSPLHF
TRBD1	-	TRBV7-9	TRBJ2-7	TGTGCCAGCAGTCCTCGCAGGGGGCCCTACGAGCAGTACTTC	CASSPRRGPYEQYF
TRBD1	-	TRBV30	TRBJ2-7	TGTGCCTGGAGTACCGGGACAGGCTACGAGCAGTACTTC	CAWSTGTGYEQYF
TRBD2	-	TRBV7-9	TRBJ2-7	TGTGCCAGCAGCCACGGACTAGCGGGGGGAGCTACCTACGAGCAGTACTTC	CASSHGLAGGATYEQYF